This T cell receptor beta chain was observed in a study of T cell responses to AZD1222 COVID-19 vaccine. Trimming took off 4 bases at V and 0 bases at J, with 17 bases between the two ends. There are 17 residues in the CDR3. Germline loops: CDR1 SGDLS, CDR2 YYNGEE. Notes on the study in general: Recipients of two AZD1222 doses showed rising Spike-specific TCR breadth and depth.

This clone was seen just once. Its specificity is unknown. Sequencing was performed with immunoSEQ multiplex PCR; in TCRdb, only in-frame clones are kept and a portion is missing. The sample lists 100,000 to 130,000 clones, about 89% occurring once. The sequence was obtained from an adult in good health. Sequencing was performed on peripheral blood, taken on day 0 of AZD1222 vaccination. The chain recombines TRBV9 with TRBJ2-4; D could derive from TRBD1 or TRBD2 (5 bases each). The CDR3 coding sequence is TGTGCCAGCAGCCCGGGGTGGGACCCCGAAGCCAAAAACATTCAGTACTTC. This encodes CASSPGWDPEAKNIQYF.